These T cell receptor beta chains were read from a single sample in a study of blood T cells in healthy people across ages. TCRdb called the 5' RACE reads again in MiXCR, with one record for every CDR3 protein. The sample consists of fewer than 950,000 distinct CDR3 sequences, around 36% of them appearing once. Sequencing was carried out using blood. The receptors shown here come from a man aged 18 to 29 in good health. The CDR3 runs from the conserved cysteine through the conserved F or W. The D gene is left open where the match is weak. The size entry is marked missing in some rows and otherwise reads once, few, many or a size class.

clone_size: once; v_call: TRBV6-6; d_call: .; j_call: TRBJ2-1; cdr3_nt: TGTGCCATCAGTTCCCACGCGAATGAGCAGTTCTTC; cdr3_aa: CAISSHANEQFF
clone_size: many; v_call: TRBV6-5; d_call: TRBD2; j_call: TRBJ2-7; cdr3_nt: TGTGCCAGCAGTTATTCCCCACTAGCGGGTATCTACAATGAGCAGTACTTC; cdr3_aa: CASSYSPLAGIYNEQYF
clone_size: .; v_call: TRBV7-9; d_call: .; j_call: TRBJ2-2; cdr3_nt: TGTGCCAGCAGCTTGCGACCAACGAACACCGGGGAGCTGTTTTTT; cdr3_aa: CASSLRPTNTGELFF
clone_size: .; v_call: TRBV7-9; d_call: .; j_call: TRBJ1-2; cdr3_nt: TGTGCCAGCAGCGACCAGGGAGTGGGGACCCTCGGGGGCTACACCTTC; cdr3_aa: CASSDQGVGTLGGYTF
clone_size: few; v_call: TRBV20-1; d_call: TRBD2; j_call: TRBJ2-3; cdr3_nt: TGCAGTGCCCTACGACTAGCGGGGGGCGGTCCCGGGGTAGATACGCAGTATTTT; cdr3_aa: CSALRLAGGGPGVDTQYF
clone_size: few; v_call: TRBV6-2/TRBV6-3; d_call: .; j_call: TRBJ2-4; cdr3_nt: TGTGCCAGCCGCCCCCAGGGGCGTTCGGCCAAAAACATTCAGTACTTC; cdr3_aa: CASRPQGRSAKNIQYF
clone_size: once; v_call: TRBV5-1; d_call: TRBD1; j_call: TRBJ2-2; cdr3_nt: TGCGCCAGCAGCTCCTGGACAGGGGTGTCTTCCGGGGAGCTGTTTTTT; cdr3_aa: CASSSWTGVSSGELFF
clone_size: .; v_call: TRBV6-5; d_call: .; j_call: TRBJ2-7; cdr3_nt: TGTGCCAGCACGCCCGAGGGCAGAACCTACGAGCAGTACTTC; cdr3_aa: CASTPEGRTYEQYF
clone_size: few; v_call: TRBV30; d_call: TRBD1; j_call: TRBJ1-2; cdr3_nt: TGTGCCTGGAATCGATTTGGGACAGGGATTTTTGGTGGCGGCAAAAAAGAGGGCTACACCTTC; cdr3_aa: CAWNRFGTGIFGGGKKEGYTF
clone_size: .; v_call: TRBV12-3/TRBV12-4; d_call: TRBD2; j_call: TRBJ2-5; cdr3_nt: TGTGCCAGCAGCCCGGGACTAGCGATTGGGGCCCAGTACTTC; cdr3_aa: CASSPGLAIGAQYF
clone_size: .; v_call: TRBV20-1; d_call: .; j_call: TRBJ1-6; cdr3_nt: TGCAGCGCCTCCACAACGAATTCACCCCTCCACTTT; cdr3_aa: CSASTTNSPLHF
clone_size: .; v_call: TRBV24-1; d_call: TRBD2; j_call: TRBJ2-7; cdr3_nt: TGTGCCACCAGTGGCGGGAGCTCCTACAATGAGCAGTACTTC; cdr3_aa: CATSGGSSYNEQYF
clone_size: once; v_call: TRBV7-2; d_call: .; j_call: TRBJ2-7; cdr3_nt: TGTGCCTTTGGAGACAATGAGCAGTACTTC; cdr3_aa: CAFGDNEQYF
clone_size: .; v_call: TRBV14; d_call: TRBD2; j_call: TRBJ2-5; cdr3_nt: TGTGCCAGCAGCACCGGGACTACCATTCAAGAGACCCAGTACTTC; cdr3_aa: CASSTGTTIQETQYF
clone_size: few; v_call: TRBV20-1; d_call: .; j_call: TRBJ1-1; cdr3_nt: TGCAGTGCTTGGGGTCGGCGAATGAACACTGAAGCTTTCTTT; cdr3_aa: CSAWGRRMNTEAFF
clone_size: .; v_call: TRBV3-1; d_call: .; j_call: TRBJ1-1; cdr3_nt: TGTGCCAGCAGCCAAGAAAATCTGGGACGGGGAGCTTTCTTT; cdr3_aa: CASSQENLGRGAFF
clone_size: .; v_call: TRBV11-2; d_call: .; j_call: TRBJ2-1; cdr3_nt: TGTGCCAGCAGCTCGACCTCAGGGTCTGGGTACAATGAGCAGTTCTTC; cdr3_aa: CASSSTSGSGYNEQFF
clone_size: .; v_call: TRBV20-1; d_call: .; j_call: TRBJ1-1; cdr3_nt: TGCAGTGCTAGAGGAACAGGGAATCCCACTGAAGCTTTCTTT; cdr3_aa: CSARGTGNPTEAFF
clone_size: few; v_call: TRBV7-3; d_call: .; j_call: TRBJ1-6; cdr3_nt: TGTGCCAGCAGCTTAAATGGCCCTAATTCACCCCTCCACTTT; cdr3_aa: CASSLNGPNSPLHF
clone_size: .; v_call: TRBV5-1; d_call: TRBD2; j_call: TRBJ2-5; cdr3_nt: TGCGCCAGCAGCTTGACAACTAGCGGGGAGTACAATGAGCAGTACTTC; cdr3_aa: CASSLTTSGEYNEQYF
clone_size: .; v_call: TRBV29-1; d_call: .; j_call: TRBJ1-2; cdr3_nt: TGCAGCGTTGAAGCAGGCGACCATAACTATGGCTACACCTTC; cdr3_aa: CSVEAGDHNYGYTF
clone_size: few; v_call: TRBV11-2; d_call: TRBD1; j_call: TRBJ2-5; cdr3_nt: TGTGCCAGCAGCCCCTGGCCTGTACCGGGACAGGGTTTCGCCCCACCGTCCGAGACCCAGTACTTC; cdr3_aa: CASSPWPVPGQGFAPPSETQYF
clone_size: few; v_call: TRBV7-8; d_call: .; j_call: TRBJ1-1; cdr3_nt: TGTGCCAGCAGACCAGTGAACACTGAAGCTTTCTTT; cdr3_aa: CASRPVNTEAFF
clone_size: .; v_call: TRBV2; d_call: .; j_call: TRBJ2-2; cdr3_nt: TGTGCCAGCAGTGAAACTAGTGGATTCTTCACCGGGGAGCGGTTTTTT; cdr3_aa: CASSETSGFFTGERFF
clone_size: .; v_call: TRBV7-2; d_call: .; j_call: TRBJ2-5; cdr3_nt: TGTGCCGGCAGCTTAAGGCCGGGGGATCCAGAGACCCAGTACTTC; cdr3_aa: CAGSLRPGDPETQYF
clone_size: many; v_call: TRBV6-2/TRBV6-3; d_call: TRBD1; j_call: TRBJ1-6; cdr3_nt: TGTGCCAGCATCAGACAGGGGACGGCTTCACCCCTCCACTTT; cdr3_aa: CASIRQGTASPLHF
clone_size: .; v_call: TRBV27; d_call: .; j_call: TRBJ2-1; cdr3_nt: TGTGCCAGCAGTCATCAATCCAGGGGGAGGAATCAGTTCTTC; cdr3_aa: CASSHQSRGRNQFF
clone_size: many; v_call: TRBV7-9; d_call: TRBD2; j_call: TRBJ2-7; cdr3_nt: TGTGCCAGCAGCTCCCCCGGACTAGTTGAAAACTACGAGCAGTACTTC; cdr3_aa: CASSSPGLVENYEQYF
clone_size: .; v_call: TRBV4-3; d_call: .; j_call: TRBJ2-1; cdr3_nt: TGCGCCTGCAGCCAAGAAATCATGAGCCCATCTGGGGAGACCCAGTTCTTC; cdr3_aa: CACSQEIMSPSGETQFF
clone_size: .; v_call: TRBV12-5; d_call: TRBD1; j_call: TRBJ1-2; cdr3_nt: TGTGCTAGTGGTTTTGCCAGGGGGGACTATGGCTACACCTTC; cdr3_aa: CASGFARGDYGYTF
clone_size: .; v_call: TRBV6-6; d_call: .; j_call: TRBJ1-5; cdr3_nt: TGTGCCAGCAGTTACGGCGCGAAATATAGCAATCAGCCCCAGCATTTT; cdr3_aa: CASSYGAKYSNQPQHF
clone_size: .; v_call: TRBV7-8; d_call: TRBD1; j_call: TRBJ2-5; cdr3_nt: TGTGCCAGCAGCTTAGATAGGACAGGGGGCTCGAAGACCCAGTACTTC; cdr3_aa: CASSLDRTGGSKTQYF
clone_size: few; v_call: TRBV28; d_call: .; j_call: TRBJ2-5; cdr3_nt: TGTGCCAGCAGTCCCGACGGCAGGGAAGAGACCCAGTACTTC; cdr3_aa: CASSPDGREETQYF
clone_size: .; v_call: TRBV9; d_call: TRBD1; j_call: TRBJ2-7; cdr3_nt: TGTGCCAGCAGAGCGGGACAGGGGGCCTACGAGCAGTACTTC; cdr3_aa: CASRAGQGAYEQYF
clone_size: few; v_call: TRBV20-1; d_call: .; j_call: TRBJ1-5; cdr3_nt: TGCAGTGCCCAAGACAGCCGGGCAGTTAATCAGCCCCAGCATTTT; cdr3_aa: CSAQDSRAVNQPQHF
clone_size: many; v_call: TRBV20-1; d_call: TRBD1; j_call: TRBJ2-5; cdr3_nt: TGCAGTGCTAGACCCACGGGACAGGGTTTGTTAGAGACCCAGTACTTC; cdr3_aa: CSARPTGQGLLETQYF
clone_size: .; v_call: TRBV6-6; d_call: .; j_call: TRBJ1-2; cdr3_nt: TGTGCCGGACTGGGGGGGCGCGTCTATGGCTACACCTTC; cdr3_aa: CAGLGGRVYGYTF
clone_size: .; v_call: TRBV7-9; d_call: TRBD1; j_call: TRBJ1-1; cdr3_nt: TGTGCCAGCAGCCGAGACAGGGTTATGAACACTGAAGCTTTCTTT; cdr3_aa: CASSRDRVMNTEAFF
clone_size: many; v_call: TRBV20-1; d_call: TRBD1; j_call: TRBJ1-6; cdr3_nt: TGCAGTGCAAACACCGGGACAGGGAACTCACCCCTCCACTTT; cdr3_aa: CSANTGTGNSPLHF
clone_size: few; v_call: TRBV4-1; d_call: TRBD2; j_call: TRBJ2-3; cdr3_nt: TGCGCCAGCAGTCTCACGGGACTAGCGGGGGGCACAGATACGCAGTATTTT; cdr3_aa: CASSLTGLAGGTDTQYF
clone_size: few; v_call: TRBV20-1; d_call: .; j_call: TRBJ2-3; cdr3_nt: TGCAGTGCTAGAGATGCGGGGAAAAGCACAGATACGCAGTATTTT; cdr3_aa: CSARDAGKSTDTQYF
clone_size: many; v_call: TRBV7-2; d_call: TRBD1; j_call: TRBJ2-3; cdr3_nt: TGTGCCAGCAACTTGGACAGGGGCACAGATACGCAGTATTTT; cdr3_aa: CASNLDRGTDTQYF
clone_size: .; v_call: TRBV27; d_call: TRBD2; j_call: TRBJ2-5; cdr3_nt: TGTGCCAGCAGTTTAGGACTAGCGGGGATGCAGTACTTC; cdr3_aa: CASSLGLAGMQYF
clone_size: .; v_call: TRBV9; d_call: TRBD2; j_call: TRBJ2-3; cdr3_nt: TGTGCCAGCAGCGTAGGCAATAGCGGGGAGGGAGATACGCAGTATTTT; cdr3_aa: CASSVGNSGEGDTQYF
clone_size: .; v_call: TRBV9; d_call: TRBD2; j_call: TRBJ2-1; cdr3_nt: TGTGCCAGCAGCCCCCGGGTAGCGGGGGACAATGAGCAGTTCTTC; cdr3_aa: CASSPRVAGDNEQFF
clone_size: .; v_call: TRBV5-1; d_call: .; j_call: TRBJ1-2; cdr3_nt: TGCGCCAGCAGCTTGGCGGGGGCCGCATCCCCTAACTATGGCTACACCTTC; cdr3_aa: CASSLAGAASPNYGYTF
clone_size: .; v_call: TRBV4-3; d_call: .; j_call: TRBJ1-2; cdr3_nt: TGCGCCAGCAGCCAAGATTTCAGTAGCGGACATGTCTATGGCTACACCTTC; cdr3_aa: CASSQDFSSGHVYGYTF
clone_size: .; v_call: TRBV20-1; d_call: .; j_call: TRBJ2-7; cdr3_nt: TGCAGTGCTAGTCCCTCGACATACCATTACGAGCAGTACTTC; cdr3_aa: CSASPSTYHYEQYF
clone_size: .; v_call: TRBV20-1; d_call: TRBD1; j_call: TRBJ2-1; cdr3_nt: TGCAGTGCTAGGGGCCCGGGACAGGGGGCTGCGGGCTACAATGAGCAGTTCTTC; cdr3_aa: CSARGPGQGAAGYNEQFF